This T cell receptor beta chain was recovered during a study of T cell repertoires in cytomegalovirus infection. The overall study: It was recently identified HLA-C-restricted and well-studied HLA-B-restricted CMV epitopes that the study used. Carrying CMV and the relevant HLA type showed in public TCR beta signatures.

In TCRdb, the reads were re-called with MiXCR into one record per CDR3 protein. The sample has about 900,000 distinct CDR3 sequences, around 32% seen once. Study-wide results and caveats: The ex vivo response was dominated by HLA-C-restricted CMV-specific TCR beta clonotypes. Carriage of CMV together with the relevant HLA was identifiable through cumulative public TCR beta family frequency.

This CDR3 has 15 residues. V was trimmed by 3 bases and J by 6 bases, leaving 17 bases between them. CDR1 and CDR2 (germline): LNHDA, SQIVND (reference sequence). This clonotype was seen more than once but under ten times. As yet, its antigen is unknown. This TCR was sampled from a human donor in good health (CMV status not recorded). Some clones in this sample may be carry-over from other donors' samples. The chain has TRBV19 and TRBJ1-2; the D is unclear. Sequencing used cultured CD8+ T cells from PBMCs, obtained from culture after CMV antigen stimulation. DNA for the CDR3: TGTGCCAGTAGTATCCCTCGGCAGAAGGGTCATGGCTACACCTTC. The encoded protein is CASSIPRQKGHGYTF. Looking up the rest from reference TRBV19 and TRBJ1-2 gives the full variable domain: DGGITQSPKYLFRKEGQNVTLSCEQNLNHDAMYWYRQDPGQGLRLIYYSQIVNDFQKGDIAEGYSVSREKKESFPLTVTSAQKNPTAFYLCASSIPRQKGHGYTFGSGTRLTVV.